The entry that follows covers one T cell receptor beta chain sequence. CDR1 and CDR2 (germline): SGHDN, FVKESK. The CDR3 sequence is 12 residues long. Trimming took 4 bases from V and 10 from J, leaving 11 bases between them. Over several immunoSEQ plates, each subset's genomic DNA was distributed in even portions. Measured with immunoSEQ multiplex PCR; TCRdb has only the in-frame clones, and not every one. The data show hundreds of thousands of clones, almost 95% seen once. This specimen belongs to a study of shared clonotypes between healthy human individuals. It was CD45RO-negative cells, positively selected for CCR7, that made up naive CD8 cells, with terminally differentiated effector memory CD45RA+ cells excluded.

The origin of this receptor is a man aged 30-40 years in good health. The chain links TRBV14 to TRBJ2-1; D uncertain. Sequenced: naive CD8+ T cells sorted from blood. The CDR3 DNA follows: TGTGCCAGCAGCCCGATAATGGCGGAGCAGTTCTTC. Translation gives CASSPIMAEQFF.